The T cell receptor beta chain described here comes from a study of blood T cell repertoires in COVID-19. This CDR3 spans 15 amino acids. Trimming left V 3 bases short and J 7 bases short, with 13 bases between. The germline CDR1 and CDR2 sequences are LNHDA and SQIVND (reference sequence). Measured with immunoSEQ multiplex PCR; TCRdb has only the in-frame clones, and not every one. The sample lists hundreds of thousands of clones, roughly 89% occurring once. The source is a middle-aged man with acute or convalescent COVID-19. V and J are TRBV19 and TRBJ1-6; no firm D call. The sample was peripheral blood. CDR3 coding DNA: TGTGCCAGTAGTATCGCCCCAAGCGGGAATTCACCCCTCCACTTT. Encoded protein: CASSIAPSGNSPLHF.